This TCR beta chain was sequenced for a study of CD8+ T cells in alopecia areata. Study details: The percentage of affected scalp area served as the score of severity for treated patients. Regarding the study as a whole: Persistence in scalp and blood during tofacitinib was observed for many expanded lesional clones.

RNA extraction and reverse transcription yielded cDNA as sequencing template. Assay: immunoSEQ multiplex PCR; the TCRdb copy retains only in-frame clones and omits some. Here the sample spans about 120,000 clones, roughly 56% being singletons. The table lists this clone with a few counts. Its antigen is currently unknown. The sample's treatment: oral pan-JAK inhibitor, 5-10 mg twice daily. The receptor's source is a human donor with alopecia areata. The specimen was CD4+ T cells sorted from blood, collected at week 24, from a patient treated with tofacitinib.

CDR3 in amino acids: CASSPRQGITYNSPLHF. CDR3 nucleotides: TGCGCCAGCAGTCCTCGCCAAGGAATAACTTATAATTCACCCCTCCACTTT. The chain links TRBV23-1 to TRBJ1-6; D remains unclear. TRBV23-1 is an ORF, with its function uncertain. The CDR3 loop spans 17 amino acids. The germline V and J ends were trimmed by 4 bases and 4 bases, with 17 bases remaining between them.